A single sample gave rise to the 32 T cell receptor beta chains below, sequenced in a study of vaccination and CD4 T cells after COVID-19. Their antigens are not known. Sequenced with the Oncomine TCR Beta short-read assay was DNA taken from cultured CD4+ T cells. TCRdb re-derived calls from the PCR reads in MiXCR, one entry per CDR3 protein. The top ten clones hold 6.5% of a sample with about 20,000 distinct CDR3 sequences, approximately 49% of them seen once. Treatment here: roughly 11-day PBMC culture with coronavirus spike peptide pools or control peptides (ViraFEST assay). The sequencing input was CD4+ T cells from blood, cultured in vitro. These receptors were collected from a human donor who had recovered from COVID-19.

This rearrangement joins TRBV6-5 to TRBJ1-5; 10 nucleotides match TRBD1. V trimming: 4 bases; J trimming: 4 bases; junction bases outside the gene matches: 10. The germline V gene encodes CDR1 MNHEY and CDR2 SVGAGI. This CDR3 contains 17 residues. The CDR3 region is CASSSQGQGFWNQPQHF. The CDR3 region has the DNA TGTGCCAGCAGTTCCCAGGGACAGGGGTTTTGGAATCAGCCCCAGCATTTT.

This clonotype occurred once. This rearrangement joins TRBV7-3 to TRBJ2-3, with TRBD2 identical over 8 bases. CDR1 is SGHTA, CDR2 FQGTGA, per germline. V shed 4 bases and J 4 bases; nucleotides not matched to a gene: 10. The CDR3 runs 16 residues. CDR3 in amino acids: CASSSSAGGISDTQYF. DNA for the CDR3: TGTGCCAGCAGCTCAAGTGCGGGAGGAATATCAGATACGCAGTATTTT.

This clonotype was seen more than once but under ten times. The junction does not match germline at one end; this may be a read error. This chain joins TRBV5-1 and TRBJ1-2; no firm D call. This CDR3 contains 15 residues. Per the germline V gene, CDR1 is SGHRS and CDR2 is YFSETQ. CDR3 nucleotides: TGCGCCAGTAGCTTCGTAGGAGGGACTAACTATGGCTACACCTTC. Its protein is CASSFVGGTNYGYTF.

This clonotype has more than one count but fewer than ten. V usage is TRBV5-4 and J usage is TRBJ2-3, with 8 bases fitting TRBD2. The germline V gene has CDR1 SGHNT and CDR2 YYREEE (reference sequence). The CDR3 has 15 amino acids. Unmatched junction bases numbered 10, after V lost 6 bases and J lost 4 bases. For the CDR3, the DNA is TGTGCCAGCACCTCGAGGGGCGGGAGGTCAGATACGCAGTATTTT. Translation: CASTSRGGRSDTQYF.

The V call is TRBV20-1, the J call TRBJ2-3, with D perhaps matching TRBD2 (6 bases). In germline, CDR1 is DFQATT, CDR2 SNEGSKA (reference sequence). The CDR3 extends over 14 amino acids. V was shortened by 0 bases and J by 5 bases, with 12 bases between the two germline ends. The CDR3 is CSARDPRRGDTQYF. Here the CDR3 DNA reads TGCAGTGCTAGAGATCCGCGGCGGGGAGATACGCAGTATTTT.

This clonotype appeared a single time. The chain is built from TRBV2 and TRBJ2-1; 10 bases match TRBD2. The CDR3 is 14 residues long. The trim removed 6 bases at V and 8 bases at J, leaving 7 bases unmatched. Germline lookup yields CDR1 SNHLY and CDR2 FYNNEI. CDR3 DNA: TGTGCCAGCAGATCGAGCGGGAGGGGTGATGAGCAGTTCTTC. This sequence encodes CASRSSGRGDEQFF.

This chain links TRBV18 with TRBJ1-1, with TRBD1 matching over 7 bases. The CDR3 length is 13 residues. Unmatched junction bases numbered 4, after V lost 4 bases and J lost 5 bases. CDR1 and CDR2 from the germline V gene are KGHSH and LQKENI. CDR3 DNA: TGTGCCAGCTCACAGGGGGCGCGGACTGAAGCTTTCTTT. As protein: CASSQGARTEAFF.

This clonotype showed up just a few times. As DNA, the CDR3 is TGTGCCAGCAGTCGACAACTTTCTGGGGCCAACGTCCTGACTTTC. The encoded protein is CASSRQLSGANVLTF. This chain links TRBV27 with TRBJ2-6; D remains unclear. The germline V gene has CDR1 MNHEY and CDR2 SMNVEV (reference sequence). The V gene lost 5 bases and the J gene lost 1 base, with 9 bases spanning the gap. The CDR3 is 15 residues long.

The chain employs TRBV7-2 and TRBJ2-1, with a possible D match to TRBD2 (6 bases). V lost 4 bases and J 3 bases, leaving 16 bases between the germline ends. This CDR3 spans 16 amino acids. Germline assignment: CDR1 SGHTA and CDR2 FQGNSA. DNA of the CDR3: TGTGCCAGCAGCTCCCGATCGGGGGAGAGCTACAATGAGCAGTTCTTC. Translation gives CASSSRSGESYNEQFF.

The chain is built from TRBV6-5 and TRBJ2-3; D call uncertain. The CDR3 covers 14 residues. Germline CDR1 reads MNHEY; CDR2 reads SVGAGI. The V end was cut by 2 bases, the J end by 0 bases, with 6 bases between. The CDR3 sequence: CASSYTHSTDTQYF. The CDR3 DNA reads TGTGCCAGCAGTTACACCCATAGCACAGATACGCAGTATTTT.

This sequence joins TRBV7-2 and TRBJ2-1; 7 bases map to TRBD1. Trimming took 5 bases from V and 0 from J; bases not matched to a gene: 4. The CDR3 extends over 15 amino acids. Germline V lookup: CDR1 SGHTA, CDR2 FQGNSA. CDR3: CASSRTGISYNEQFF. CDR3 in DNA: TGTGCCAGCAGCAGGACAGGTATCTCCTACAATGAGCAGTTCTTC.

This clonotype appeared a few times. J is TRBJ2-2 and V is TRBV7-3; TRBD2 matches 10 bases. CDR3 length: 16 amino acids. After removal of 2 bases from V and 3 bases from J, the junction contained 3 bases not matched to a gene. Germline V gene data show CDR1 as SGHTA and CDR2 as FQGTGA. CDR3 bases: TGTGCCAGCAGCTTAGGTGGACTAGCGGACACCGGGGAGCTGTTTTTT. This sequence encodes CASSLGGLADTGELFF.

The gene calls are TRBV6-5 and TRBJ1-3, with D hard to call. V gave up 4 bases and J gave up 0 bases, with 7 bases separating them. Germline V gives CDR1 MNHEY, CDR2 SVGAGI. This CDR3 comprises 14 residues. CDR3 sequence: CASSLLSSGNTIYF. CDR3 coding DNA: TGTGCCAGCAGTTTACTAAGCTCTGGAAACACCATATATTTT.

CDR3 sequence (DNA): TGTGCCAGCAGCCCTAGGGCGTCAGGTGACTCACCCCTCCACTTT. It codes for CASSPRASGDSPLHF. The J gene is TRBJ1-6, the V gene TRBV7-8; D is undetermined. The V and J ends lost 5 bases and 10 bases respectively, with 18 bases between them. This CDR3 is built from 15 residues. CDR1 and CDR2 from the germline V gene are SGHVS and FQNEAQ.

The count of this clonotype is one. J is TRBJ2-3 and V is TRBV28; perhaps TRBD1 as D (8 bases). From germline, CDR1 is MDHEN and CDR2 SYDVKM. Trimming stripped 4 bases from V and 3 bases from J, with 14 bases between. This CDR3 comprises 15 residues. This CDR3 reads CASSSPQGGTDTQYF. The CDR3 nucleotides read TGTGCCAGCAGTTCCCCACAGGGGGGGACAGATACGCAGTATTTT.

The J gene is TRBJ1-1, the V gene TRBV19, with 9 bases matching TRBD1. CDR1 and CDR2 from the germline V gene are LNHDA and SQIVND (reference sequence). Unmatched junction bases numbered 7, after V lost 6 bases and J lost 5 bases. This CDR3 has 14 amino acids. Here the CDR3 DNA reads TGTGCCAGTAGCCTAACAGGGGGCCGTACTGAAGCTTTCTTT. Translated, it gives CASSLTGGRTEAFF.

This clonotype rates as medium-sized (0.01 to 0.1%). The chain uses TRBV5-1 and TRBJ2-5; the D gene is possibly TRBD1 (6 bases). Looked up from germline, CDR1 is SGHRS and CDR2 is YFSETQ. The CDR3 runs 14 residues. Trimming pared 3 bases from V and 0 bases from J, leaving 9 bases between. CDR3 amino acids: CASSSRQDQETQYF. The CDR3, as DNA: TGCGCCAGCAGCTCAAGACAGGACCAAGAGACCCAGTACTTC.

This clonotype was observed a few times. This chain joins TRBV7-9 and TRBJ1-5; D perhaps matches TRBD1 (5 bases). V was clipped by 4 bases and J by 7 bases, with 11 bases between them. Germline assignment: CDR1 SEHNR and CDR2 FQNEAQ (reference sequence). The CDR3 is 13 amino acids. CDR3 in DNA: TGTGCCAGCAGCTCACTCGGGACCCAGCCCCAGCATTTT. Amino acid sequence: CASSSLGTQPQHF.

The CDR3 sequence: CSARGSNTGELFF. The DNA of the CDR3 is TGCAGTGCTAGAGGCAGTAACACCGGGGAGCTGTTTTTT. This chain uses TRBV20-1 with TRBJ2-2; no firm D call. V lost 1 base and J lost 2, with 5 bases in between. The CDR3 length is 13 residues. Per germline, CDR1 DFQATT and CDR2 SNEGSKA (reference sequence).

The chain links TRBV5-4 to TRBJ2-5; D assignment may be TRBD1 or TRBD2 (6 bases each). CDR3 length equals 14 residues. V was pared by 1 base and J by 5 bases, with 12 bases between. Per the germline V gene, CDR1 is SGHNT and CDR2 is YYREEE (reference sequence). The CDR3 sequence is CASSLRGARETQYF. In DNA form, the CDR3 reads TGTGCCAGCAGCTTGAGGGGGGCCCGGGAGACCCAGTACTTC.

The genes are TRBV2 and TRBJ2-4, with TRBD2 matching over 9 bases. Unmatched junction bases numbered 6, after V lost 4 bases and J lost 8 bases. Per germline, CDR1 SNHLY and CDR2 FYNNEI. The CDR3 has 14 residues. The CDR3 DNA reads as TGTGCCAGCAGTGCGTTATTAGCGGGGGACATTCAGTACTTC. The encoded protein is CASSALLAGDIQYF.

The chain is built from TRBV12-3 or TRBV12-4 and TRBJ2-5; 13 bases fit TRBD2. The CDR3 has 17 amino acids. The J segment lost 2 bases and the V segment lost 5 bases, leaving 8 bases of the junction unmatched. Here the CDR3 reads CASSPGLAGVGQETQYF. The CDR3 DNA sequence: TGTGCCAGCAGTCCAGGACTAGCGGGAGTGGGGCAAGAGACCCAGTACTTC.

This clonotype has a handful of counts. This chain uses TRBV7-6 with TRBJ2-5, with D hard to call. CDR3 size: 14 residues. The germline CDR1 and CDR2 sequences are SGHVS and FNYEAQ. V was shortened by 1 base and J by 2 bases, with 8 bases between the two germline ends. In DNA form, the CDR3 reads TGTGCCAGCAGCTTAGGACCGACTCAAGAGACCCAGTACTTC. Protein: CASSLGPTQETQYF.

Written as DNA, the CDR3 is TGTGCCAGCACTGACTACGGGGGCTACACCTTC. Translating gives CASTDYGGYTF. This chain connects TRBV6-2 or TRBV6-3 to TRBJ1-2; no definite D call. This CDR3 has 11 residues. V was shortened by 7 bases and J by 8 bases, with 11 bases between the two germline ends. Germline CDR1 and CDR2: MNHEY and SVGEGT.

The DNA for the CDR3 is TGTGCCATGGGGAATCGCGCTGAAGCTTTCTTT. Protein product: CAMGNRAEAFF. V is TRBV2 and J is TRBJ1-1; D unresolved. Deletions cut 10 bases from V and 6 bases from J, with 12 bases between. Germline V gives CDR1 SNHLY, CDR2 FYNNEI. The CDR3 extends over 11 amino acids.

This clonotype was observed a handful of times. CDR3 loop: CSAREEGYGYTF. The CDR3 DNA is TGCAGTGCTAGGGAAGAGGGCTATGGCTACACCTTC. J is TRBJ1-2 and V is TRBV20-1; D is unclear. Trimming took 3 bases from V and 4 from J, leaving 9 bases between them. CDR1 DFQATT and CDR2 SNEGSKA come from the germline V gene (reference sequence). The CDR3 totals 12 residues.

A word on this clonotype: Germline is not matched at one junction end, which may reflect a read error. This CDR3 is CSVRGTSGNYEQYF. The CDR3 nucleotides are TGCAGTGTTAGAGGAACTAGCGGAAACTACGAGCAGTACTTC. This chain connects TRBV20-1 to TRBJ2-7, with 8 bases matching TRBD2. The germline V gene encodes CDR1 DFQATT and CDR2 SNEGSKA (reference sequence). This CDR3 region has 14 residues.

A remark on this clonotype: The junction departs from germline at one end; a sequencing error may be responsible. The chain links TRBV20-1 to TRBJ2-3; maybe TRBD2 (5 bases). The CDR3 is 11 residues long. Per germline, CDR1 DFQATT and CDR2 SNEGSKA (reference sequence). CDR3 sequence reads: CCASPQDTQYF. The CDR3 coding sequence is TGCTGTGCTAGCCCGCAGGATACGCAGTATTTT.

The chain joins TRBV12-3 or TRBV12-4 to TRBJ2-3; 11 bases agree with TRBD2. The CDR3 has 17 residues. Losses at the gene ends were 6 bases for V and 6 bases for J; bases not matched to a gene: 14. This CDR3 is CASSLTLAGGQGDTQYF. The CDR3 DNA reads as TGTGCCAGCAGCCTAACCTTAGCGGGAGGGCAGGGGGATACGCAGTATTTT.

This clonotype was picked up a small number of times. The rearrangement links TRBV20-1 to TRBJ1-6, with 7 bases fitting TRBD1. This CDR3 region has 15 residues. Trimming at V came to 2 bases and at J to 10 bases, leaving 11 bases not matched to a gene. Germline CDR1 DFQATT, CDR2 SNEGSKA (reference sequence). The CDR3 loop reads CSARTLTGVGSPLHF. For the CDR3, the DNA is TGCAGTGCTAGAACCCTAACAGGGGTCGGGTCACCCCTCCACTTT.

The sample holds a few counts of this clonotype. This chain connects TRBV27 to TRBJ1-5; 7 bases fit TRBD1. CDR1 is MNHEY and CDR2 is SMNVEV in the germline V gene (reference sequence). The CDR3 loop spans 14 amino acids. V trimming: 4 bases; J trimming: 7 bases; junction bases outside the gene matches: 7. CDR3 sequence: CASSSDRERQPQHF. The CDR3, as DNA: TGTGCCAGCAGTTCAGACAGGGAACGACAGCCCCAGCATTTT.

This clonotype has a handful of counts. The chain carries TRBV7-2 and TRBJ2-7, with a tentative D call TRBD1 (6 bases). Per germline, CDR1 SGHTA and CDR2 FQGNSA. Trimming removed 1 base from V and 2 bases from J, with 9 bases in between. CDR3 length: 14 residues. The CDR3 here is CASSLGTAAYEQYF. CDR3 nucleotide sequence: TGTGCCAGCAGCTTAGGGACAGCAGCCTACGAGCAGTACTTC. Looking up the rest from reference TRBV7-2 and TRBJ2-7 gives the full variable domain: GAGVSQSPSNKVTEKGKDVELRCDPISGHTALYWYRQSLGQGLEFLIYFQGNSAPDKSGLPSDRFSAERTGGSVSTLTIQRTQQEDSAVYLCASSLGTAAYEQYFGPGTRLTVT.